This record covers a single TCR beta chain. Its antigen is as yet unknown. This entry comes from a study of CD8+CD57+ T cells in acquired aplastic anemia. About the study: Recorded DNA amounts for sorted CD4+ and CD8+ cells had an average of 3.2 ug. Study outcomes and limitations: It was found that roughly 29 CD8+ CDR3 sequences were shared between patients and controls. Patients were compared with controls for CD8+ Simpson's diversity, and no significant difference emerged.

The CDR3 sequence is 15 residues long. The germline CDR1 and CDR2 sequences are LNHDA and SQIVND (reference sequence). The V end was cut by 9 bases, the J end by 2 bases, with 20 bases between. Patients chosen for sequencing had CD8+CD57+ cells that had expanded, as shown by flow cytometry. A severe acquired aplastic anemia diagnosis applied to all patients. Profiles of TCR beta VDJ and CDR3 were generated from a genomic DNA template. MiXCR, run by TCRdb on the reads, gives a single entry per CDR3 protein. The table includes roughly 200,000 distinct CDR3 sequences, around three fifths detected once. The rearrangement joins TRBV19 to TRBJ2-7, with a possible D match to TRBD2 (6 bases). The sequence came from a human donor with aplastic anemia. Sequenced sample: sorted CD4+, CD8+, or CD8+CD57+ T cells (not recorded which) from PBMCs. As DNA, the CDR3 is TGTGCCAGCAGTTACCATAGCGGAAGTACCTACGAGCAGTACTTC. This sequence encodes CASSYHSGSTYEQYF.